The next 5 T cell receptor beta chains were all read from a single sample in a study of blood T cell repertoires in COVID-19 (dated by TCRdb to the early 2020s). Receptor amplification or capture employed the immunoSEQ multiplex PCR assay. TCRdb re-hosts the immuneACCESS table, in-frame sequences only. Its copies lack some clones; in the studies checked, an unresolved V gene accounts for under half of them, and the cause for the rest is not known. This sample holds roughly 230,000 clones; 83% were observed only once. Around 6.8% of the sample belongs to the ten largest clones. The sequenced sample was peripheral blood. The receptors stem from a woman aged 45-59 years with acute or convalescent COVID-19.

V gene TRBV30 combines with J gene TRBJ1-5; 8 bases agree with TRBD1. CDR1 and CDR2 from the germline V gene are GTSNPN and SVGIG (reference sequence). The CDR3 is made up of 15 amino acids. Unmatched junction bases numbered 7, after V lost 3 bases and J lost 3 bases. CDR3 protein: CAWSYGTGTNQPQHF. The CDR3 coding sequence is TGTGCCTGGAGCTACGGGACAGGAACCAATCAGCCCCAGCATTTT.

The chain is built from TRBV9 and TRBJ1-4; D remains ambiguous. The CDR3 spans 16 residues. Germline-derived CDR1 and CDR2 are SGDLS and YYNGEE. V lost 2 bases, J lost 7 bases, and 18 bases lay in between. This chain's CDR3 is CASSVNRDFNGEKLFF. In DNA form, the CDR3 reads TGTGCCAGCAGCGTTAACCGGGATTTCAACGGTGAAAAACTGTTTTTT.

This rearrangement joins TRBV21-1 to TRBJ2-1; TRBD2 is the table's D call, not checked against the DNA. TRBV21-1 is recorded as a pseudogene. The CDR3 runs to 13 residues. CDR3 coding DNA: TGTGCCAGCAAAGAGAGCTCCTACAATGAGCAGTTCTTC. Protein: CASKESSYNEQFF.

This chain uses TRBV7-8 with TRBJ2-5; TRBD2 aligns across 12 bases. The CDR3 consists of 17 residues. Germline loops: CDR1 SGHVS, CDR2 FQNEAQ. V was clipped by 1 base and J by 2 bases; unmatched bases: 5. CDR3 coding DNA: TGTGCCAGCAGCTTAGTAGGACTAGCGGGGAGGCAAGAGACCCAGTACTTC. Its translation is CASSLVGLAGRQETQYF.

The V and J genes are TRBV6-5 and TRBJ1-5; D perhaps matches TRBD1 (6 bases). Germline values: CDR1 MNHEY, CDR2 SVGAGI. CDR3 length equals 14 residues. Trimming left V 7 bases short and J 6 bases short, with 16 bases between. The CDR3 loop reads CASIPGQVGQPQHF. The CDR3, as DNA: TGTGCCAGCATTCCGGGACAAGTGGGTCAGCCCCAGCATTTT.